Included here is one T cell receptor (beta chain) sequence, with context. The antigen is unknown. V lost 5 bases and J 1 base, leaving 14 bases between the germline ends. Germline CDR1 reads SGHTA; CDR2 reads FQGTGA. The CDR3 spans 16 residues. The data are from a study of T-cell reconstitution after alpha-beta-depleted transplantation in children. Unique molecular identifiers were built into the TCRbeta library. From the PCR reads, TCRdb called clonotypes with MiXCR, one entry per CDR3 protein. The sample holds about 600,000 distinct CDR3 sequences, 10% to 15% seen once. Study-wide findings and caveats: It was reported that alpha-beta T cells came from several hundred expanded graft clones (about two months after transplant).

The specimen was PBMCs, mostly from graft donor cells, collected 360 days after TCRalphabeta/CD19-depleted stem cell transplant. The V and J genes are TRBV7-3 and TRBJ2-2, with a weak D call TRBD2 (5 bases). This clonotype was obtained from a male patient under 18 who had a stem cell transplant for acute myeloid leukemia, so the T cells may come from the graft donor. CDR3 sequence reads: CASSRWTPLNTGELFF. CDR3 DNA sequence: TGTGCCAGCAGCCGATGGACTCCTTTGAACACCGGGGAGCTGTTTTTT.